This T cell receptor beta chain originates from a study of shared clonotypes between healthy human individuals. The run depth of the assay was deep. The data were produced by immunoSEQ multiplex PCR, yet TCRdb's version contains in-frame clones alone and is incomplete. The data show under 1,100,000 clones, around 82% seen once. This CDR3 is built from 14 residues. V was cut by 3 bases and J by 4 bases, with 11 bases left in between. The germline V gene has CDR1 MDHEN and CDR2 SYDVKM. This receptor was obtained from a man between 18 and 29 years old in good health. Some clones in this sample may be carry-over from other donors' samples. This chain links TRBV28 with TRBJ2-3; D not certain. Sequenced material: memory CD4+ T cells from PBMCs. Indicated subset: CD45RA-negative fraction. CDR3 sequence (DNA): TGTGCCAGCAGTTTTCCTCGAGGTGCAGATACGCAGTATTTT. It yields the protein CASSFPRGADTQYF.